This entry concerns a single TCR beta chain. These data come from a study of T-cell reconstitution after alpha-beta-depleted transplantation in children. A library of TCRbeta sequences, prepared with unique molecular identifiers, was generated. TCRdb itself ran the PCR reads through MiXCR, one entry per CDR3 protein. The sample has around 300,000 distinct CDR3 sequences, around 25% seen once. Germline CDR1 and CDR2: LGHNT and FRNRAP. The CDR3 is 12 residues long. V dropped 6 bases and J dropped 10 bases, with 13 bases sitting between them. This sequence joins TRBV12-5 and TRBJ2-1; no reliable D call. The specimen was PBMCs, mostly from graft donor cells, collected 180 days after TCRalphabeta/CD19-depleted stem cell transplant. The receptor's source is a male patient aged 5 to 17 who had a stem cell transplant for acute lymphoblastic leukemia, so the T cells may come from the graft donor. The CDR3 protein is CASGYPRWEQFF. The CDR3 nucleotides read TGTGCTAGTGGGTACCCTCGTTGGGAGCAGTTCTTC.